These 22 T cell receptor beta chains were sequenced from one sample in a study of T cell responses to AZD1222 COVID-19 vaccine. Generated by immunoSEQ multiplex PCR, the TCRdb table keeps only in-frame clones and is missing some. The repertoire holds fewer than 150,000 clones, with around 90% as singletons. The material was peripheral blood, obtained 28 days after the second AZD1222 dose. The receptors were sampled from an adult who received the AZD1222 COVID-19 vaccine.

A note on this clone: Other DNA sequences of this sample code for an identical CDR3. The chain is built from TRBV19 and TRBJ1-1; D is uncertain. Germline V gives CDR1 LNHDA, CDR2 SQIVND (reference sequence). The CDR3 length is 13 residues. V shed 3 bases and J shed 1 base, with 6 bases lying between them. The CDR3 region is CASSIRGNTEAFF. CDR3 DNA: TGTGCCAGTAGTATCCGGGGGAACACTGAAGCTTTCTTT.

J is TRBJ1-5 and V is TRBV24-1; 8 positions match TRBD1. CDR1 KGHDR and CDR2 SFDVKD come from the germline V gene. The CDR3 length is 15 residues. Germline trimming cut 4 bases from V and 0 bases from J; bases unmatched to any gene: 1. The CDR3 here is CATSDGQGSNQPQHF. The CDR3 nucleotides read TGTGCCACCAGTGACGGACAGGGTAGCAATCAGCCCCAGCATTTT.

The rearrangement joins TRBV11-3 to TRBJ1-1, with TRBD1 as a possible D gene (5 bases). This CDR3 comprises 15 residues. V lost 2 bases and J lost 1, with 11 bases in between. Germline values: CDR1 SGHNT, CDR2 YENEEA. CDR3 nucleotide sequence: TGTGCCAGCAGCTTACGATTCCAGGGGAACACTGAAGCTTTCTTT. Amino acids: CASSLRFQGNTEAFF.

This chain joins TRBV15 and TRBJ1-2; D gene uncertain. Per the germline V gene, CDR1 is LNHNV and CDR2 is YYDKDF (reference sequence). CDR3 length: 12 amino acids. Trimming stripped 0 bases from V and 6 bases from J, with 5 bases between. DNA of the CDR3: TGTGCCACCAGCAGAGACGTGGATGGCTACACCTTC. Its translation is CATSRDVDGYTF.

This sequence joins TRBV7-2 and TRBJ2-1; the match to TRBD2 covers 7 bases. This CDR3 contains 14 residues. V was clipped by 8 bases and J by 3 bases; unmatched bases: 7. Germline values: CDR1 SGHTA, CDR2 FQGNSA. The CDR3 bases are TGTGCCAGCGCCATCCGCGGGAGCTACAATGAGCAGTTCTTC. It yields the protein CASAIRGSYNEQFF.

J is TRBJ1-6 and V is TRBV30; D remains unclear. The CDR3 sequence is 15 residues long. The germline V gene encodes CDR1 GTSNPN and CDR2 SVGIG (reference sequence). V lost 1 base and J 10 bases, leaving 17 bases between the germline ends. For the CDR3, the DNA is TGTGCCTGGAGTGGGACCCTACTGGCCGGGTCACCCCTCCACTTT. This encodes CAWSGTLLAGSPLHF.

The chain couples TRBV7-2 to TRBJ1-5; D gene uncertain. CDR1 and CDR2 (germline): SGHTA, FQGNSA. V gave up 1 base and J gave up 1 base, with 8 bases separating them. The CDR3 covers 15 residues. The CDR3 loop is CASSLVAGSNQPQHF. CDR3 coding DNA: TGTGCCAGCAGCTTAGTAGCGGGGAGCAATCAGCCCCAGCATTTT.

This clone was seen more than once but under ten times. V and J are TRBV7-9 and TRBJ1-5, with TRBD1 as a possible D gene (6 bases). CDR3 length equals 14 residues. V was cut by 5 bases and J by 6 bases, with 14 bases left in between. Germline V gives CDR1 SEHNR, CDR2 FQNEAQ (reference sequence). Here the CDR3 reads CASSAGVGSQPQHF. In nucleotides, the CDR3 is TGTGCCAGCAGCGCAGGGGTTGGGAGTCAGCCCCAGCATTTT.

The chain combines TRBV24-1 with TRBJ2-7; 13 positions match TRBD2. Germline CDR1 KGHDR, CDR2 SFDVKD. CDR3 length equals 13 residues. The trim removed 9 bases at V and 5 bases at J, leaving 3 bases unmatched. The CDR3 is CATGGLAGDEQYF. For the CDR3, the DNA is TGTGCCACCGGAGGACTAGCGGGAGACGAGCAGTACTTC.

The CDR3 region has the DNA TGCAGCGTTGCATCGTTGCGGGAAAAACGGAATGAGCAGTTCTTC. Protein: CSVASLREKRNEQFF. This chain connects TRBV29-1 to TRBJ2-1; TRBD2 might be the D (6 bases). V was shortened by 4 bases and J by 7 bases, with 20 bases between the two germline ends. The CDR3 covers 15 residues. Germline assignment: CDR1 SQVTM and CDR2 ANQGSEA.

The chain joins TRBV19 to TRBJ1-5; TRBD1 matches 12 bases. The CDR3 spans 17 residues. CDR1 and CDR2 (germline): LNHDA, SQIVND (reference sequence). V lost 5 bases to trimming and J lost 2 bases; unmatched junction nucleotides: 7. CDR3 sequence: CASSPGTGGAGNQPQHF. CDR3 nucleotide sequence: TGTGCCAGTAGTCCCGGGACAGGGGGCGCGGGCAATCAGCCCCAGCATTTT. The full variable domain, completed using reference TRBV19 and TRBJ1-5, is DGGITQSPKYLFRKEGQNVTLSCEQNLNHDAMYWYRQDPGQGLRLIYYSQIVNDFQKGDIAEGYSVSREKKESFPLTVTSAQKNPTAFYLCASSPGTGGAGNQPQHFGDGTRLSIL.

The chain combines TRBV2 with TRBJ1-6; possibly TRBD1 for D (5 bases). Germline CDR1 reads SNHLY; CDR2 reads FYNNEI. This CDR3 is 15 amino acids long. Between the trimmed V and J ends, which lost 3 bases and 8 bases, there was a span of 14 bases. The DNA for the CDR3 is TGTGCCAGCAGTGAGGACACCCCAGGCCATTCACCCCTCCACTTT. Translated, it gives CASSEDTPGHSPLHF.

The chain employs TRBV5-4 and TRBJ1-5; D unclear. The CDR3 length is 15 residues. Looked up from germline, CDR1 is SGHNT and CDR2 is YYREEE (reference sequence). Trimming removed 4 bases from V and 1 base from J, with 12 bases in between. In nucleotides, the CDR3 is TGTGCCAGCAGCGAGCGGCCAGGAAGCAATCAGCCCCAGCATTTT. Protein product: CASSERPGSNQPQHF.

J is TRBJ1-4 and V is TRBV18, with no clear D. The V gene lost 2 bases and the J gene lost 8 bases, with 12 bases spanning the gap. Germline V gene lookup returns CDR1 KGHSH and CDR2 LQKENI. The CDR3 runs to 14 residues. CDR3 in DNA: TGTGCCAGCTCACCAGGCAGGTCGACGGAAAAACTGTTTTTT. It yields the protein CASSPGRSTEKLFF.

This chain links TRBV9 with TRBJ1-4, with 9 bases lining up with TRBD1. This CDR3 has 15 amino acids. The germline gives CDR1 SGDLS, CDR2 YYNGEE. Trimming took 0 bases from V and 7 from J; bases not matched to a gene: 4. The CDR3: CASSVGDREAEKLFF. The CDR3 nucleotides read TGTGCCAGCAGCGTAGGGGACAGGGAGGCTGAAAAACTGTTTTTT. Looking up the rest from reference TRBV9 and TRBJ1-4 gives the full variable domain: DSGVTQTPKHLITATGQRVTLRCSPRSGDLSVYWYQQSLDQGLQFLIQYYNGEERAKGNILERFSAQQFPDLHSELNLSSLELGDSALYFCASSVGDREAEKLFFGSGTQLSVL.

J is TRBJ1-4 and V is TRBV30; 7 nucleotides line up with TRBD1. Germline V gene lookup returns CDR1 GTSNPN and CDR2 SVGIG (reference sequence). The J segment lost 8 bases and the V segment lost 1 base, leaving 10 bases of the junction unmatched. The length of the CDR3 is 15 residues. CDR3 in amino acids: CAWSGEGATREKLFF. DNA of the CDR3: TGTGCCTGGAGTGGGGAGGGGGCTACAAGGGAAAAACTGTTTTTT.

This chain joins TRBV11-2 and TRBJ2-1; the D gene could be TRBD1 or TRBD2 (5 bases each). Germline assignment: CDR1 SGHAT and CDR2 FQNNGV. There are 15 residues in the CDR3. Between the trimmed V and J ends, which lost 3 bases and 5 bases, there was a span of 14 bases. In nucleotides, the CDR3 is TGTGCCAGCAGCTTGATGGGGGTTTTGAACAATGAGCAGTTCTTC. Amino acids: CASSLMGVLNNEQFF.

For the CDR3, the DNA is TGTGCCAGCAGGGGCAGCAATCAGCCCCAGCATTTT. This gives the protein CASRGSNQPQHF. The rearrangement joins TRBV28 to TRBJ1-5; D not certain. The V gene's germline CDR1 is MDHEN and CDR2 SYDVKM. The V end lost 6 bases, the J end lost 1 base, and 4 bases lay between the germline ends. This CDR3 is 12 amino acids long.

CDR3: CASSQPGTVNTEAFF. As DNA, the CDR3 is TGTGCCAGCAGCCAACCCGGGACGGTGAACACTGAAGCTTTCTTT. The chain is built from TRBV14 and TRBJ1-1; D is perhaps TRBD1 (5 bases). V was cut by 2 bases and J by 0 bases, with 10 bases left in between. This CDR3 spans 15 amino acids. Germline assignment: CDR1 SGHDN and CDR2 FVKESK.

The rearrangement links TRBV29-1 to TRBJ1-5, with TRBD1 matching 9 bases. V dropped 2 bases and J dropped 8; count of bases not matched to a gene: 4. This CDR3 region has 13 residues. Looked up from germline, CDR1 is SQVTM and CDR2 is ANQGSEA. CDR3 DNA sequence: TGCAGCGTTGAACCGGACAGGGGTAAGCCCCAGCATTTT. Encoded protein: CSVEPDRGKPQHF.

V gene TRBV5-1 combines with J gene TRBJ2-2; D ambiguous. CDR3 length: 14 residues. Germline assignment: CDR1 SGHRS and CDR2 YFSETQ. The germline V and J ends were trimmed by 4 bases and 0 bases, with 7 bases remaining between them. In nucleotides, the CDR3 is TGCGCCAGCAGCCCATTAGCGAACACCGGGGAGCTGTTTTTT. It specifies CASSPLANTGELFF.

CDR3 sequence reads: CASSERQMNTEAFF. The CDR3 DNA is TGTGCCAGCAGTGAACGGCAGATGAACACTGAAGCTTTCTTT. This chain uses TRBV2 with TRBJ1-1, with D uncertain. V was clipped by 2 bases and J by 0 bases, with 7 bases between them. The CDR3 length is 14 residues. Germline CDR1 and CDR2: SNHLY and FYNNEI.